The 22 T cell receptor beta chains listed next were all sequenced from one sample in a study of type 1 regulatory T cells. For these TCRs, the target antigens are not known. TCRdb reprocessed the reads via MiXCR and lists one record per CDR3 protein. This sample carries about 23,000 distinct CDR3 sequences, over 40% of them seen once, and the ten largest clones take around 5%. Sequencing was done on a sample of cultured T cells, either the whole culture or a sorted T cell fraction (not recorded which). Source of these receptors: a human donor in good health.

This chain connects TRBV18 to TRBJ1-3; D is ambiguous. Germline-derived CDR1 and CDR2 are KGHSH and LQKENI. Trimming left V 3 bases short and J 0 bases short, with 6 bases between. This CDR3 contains 14 residues. CDR3 residues: CASSPYISGNTIYF. CDR3 bases: TGTGCCAGCTCACCCTATATCTCTGGAAACACCATATATTTT.

CDR3 sequence reads: CASSPSLADTQYF. Written as DNA, the CDR3 is TGTGCCAGCTCACCATCCCTTGCAGATACGCAGTATTTT. This sequence joins TRBV18 and TRBJ2-3; unclear D gene. The CDR3 consists of 13 residues. V dropped 2 bases and J dropped 4 bases, with 7 bases sitting between them. Germline CDR1 and CDR2: KGHSH and LQKENI. The variable domain in full, completed from reference TRBV18 and TRBJ2-3, reads NAGVMQNPRHLVRRRGQEARLRCSPMKGHSHVYWYRQLPEEGLKFMVYLQKENIIDESGMPKERFSAEFPKEGPSILRIQQVVRGDSAAYFCASSPSLADTQYFGPGTRLTVL.

By share, this clonotype counts as medium-sized. The rearrangement links TRBV2 to TRBJ1-6; D uncertain. CDR3 length equals 13 residues. Germline V gene lookup returns CDR1 SNHLY and CDR2 FYNNEI. V shed 3 bases and J shed 13 bases, with 13 bases lying between them. The CDR3 coding sequence is TGTGCCAGCAGTGATAGAAGGTTCAGTCCCCTCCACTTT. Encoded protein: CASSDRRFSPLHF.

This clonotype was counted once. V gene TRBV6-5 combines with J gene TRBJ1-2; TRBD1 is a possible D gene (6 bases). The CDR3 is made up of 14 amino acids. The germline V and J ends were trimmed by 8 bases and 8 bases, with 21 bases remaining between them. Germline V gives CDR1 MNHEY, CDR2 SVGAGI. CDR3 in amino acids: CASGEARGMGGYTF. DNA of the CDR3: TGTGCCAGCGGTGAAGCCAGGGGTATGGGGGGCTACACCTTC.

The V call is TRBV30, the J call TRBJ1-2; a weak D match, TRBD1 (5 bases). CDR1 and CDR2 from the germline V gene are GTSNPN and SVGIG (reference sequence). CDR3 size: 15 residues. V dropped 0 bases and J dropped 4 bases, with 15 bases sitting between them. CDR3 in amino acids: CAWSVIARATYGYTF. CDR3 DNA sequence: TGTGCCTGGAGTGTAATCGCCAGGGCGACCTATGGCTACACCTTC.

This clonotype was detected a few times. The chain joins TRBV5-4 to TRBJ2-7; D is perhaps TRBD2 (5 bases). This CDR3 spans 13 amino acids. Germline CDR1 SGHNT, CDR2 YYREEE (reference sequence). V lost 0 bases and J lost 7, with 11 bases in between. The CDR3 sequence is CASSLAGIGEQYF. As DNA, the CDR3 is TGTGCCAGCAGCTTGGCCGGGATTGGGGAGCAGTACTTC.

In nucleotides, the CDR3 is TGTGCCAGCAGTTACGGACAGGGGGGGATCACCTTC. Encoded protein: CASSYGQGGITF. This chain links TRBV6-6 with TRBJ1-2; TRBD1 matches at 10 bases. Germline V gives CDR1 MNHNY, CDR2 SVGAGI (reference sequence). CDR3 length equals 12 residues. V dropped 2 bases and J dropped 13; count of bases not matched to a gene: 4.

The J gene is TRBJ1-5, the V gene TRBV6-2 or TRBV6-3, with 8 bases lining up with TRBD1. The V gene's germline CDR1 is MNHEY and CDR2 SVGEGT. V lost 6 bases, J lost 6 bases, and 13 bases stayed unmatched. The CDR3 runs to 16 residues. The DNA for the CDR3 is TGTGCCAGCAGCCTAACCCGGACAGGGAGGACTCAGCCCCAGCATTTT. It specifies CASSLTRTGRTQPQHF.

By frequency in the sample, this clonotype is medium-sized. The chain recombines TRBV5-1 with TRBJ2-7; 13 bases agree with TRBD2. CDR1 is SGHRS, CDR2 YFSETQ, per germline. Trimming removed 5 bases from V and 7 bases from J; junction bases left unmatched: 9. This CDR3 has 15 amino acids. In nucleotides, the CDR3 is TGCGCCAGCAGGTGGACTAGCGGGGGTTCTGGAGAGCAGTACTTC. Amino acid sequence: CASRWTSGGSGEQYF.

This chain joins TRBV7-2 and TRBJ1-2, with D hard to call. Germline loops: CDR1 SGHTA, CDR2 FQGNSA. V was clipped by 5 bases and J by 3 bases, with 16 bases between them. The CDR3 spans 15 residues. CDR3 amino acids: CASSTDAWRHYGYTF. In nucleotides, the CDR3 is TGTGCCAGCAGCACGGACGCCTGGCGCCACTATGGCTACACCTTC.

V and J are TRBV20-1 and TRBJ2-3; no definite D call. Trimming took 2 bases from V and 6 from J, leaving 12 bases between them. This CDR3 comprises 13 residues. Per the germline V gene, CDR1 is DFQATT and CDR2 is SNEGSKA (reference sequence). In DNA, the CDR3 is TGCAGTGCTAGATCAAGCCCGTGGGATACGCAGTATTTT. Its translation is CSARSSPWDTQYF.

V and J are TRBV28 and TRBJ2-5; 9 bases line up with TRBD2. The CDR3 sequence is 14 residues long. Germline V gene data show CDR1 as MDHEN and CDR2 as SYDVKM. V trimming: 7 bases; J trimming: 2 bases; junction bases outside the gene matches: 5. The CDR3 sequence: CASTLAGEQETQYF. CDR3 in DNA: TGTGCCAGCACATTAGCGGGGGAACAAGAGACCCAGTACTTC.

The chain joins TRBV6-5 to TRBJ1-5; D is perhaps TRBD1 (5 bases). Trimming left V 5 bases short and J 2 bases short, with 10 bases between. This CDR3 has 14 residues. Germline lookup yields CDR1 MNHEY and CDR2 SVGAGI. CDR3 bases: TGTGCCAGCAGTCTAAGGGGTCGCAATCAGCCCCAGCATTTT. Amino acid sequence: CASSLRGRNQPQHF.

This clonotype was counted at least ten times. The gene calls are TRBV5-1 and TRBJ2-1; 8 bases align to TRBD2. The J segment lost 10 bases and the V segment lost 0 bases, leaving 9 bases of the junction unmatched. Germline assignment: CDR1 SGHRS and CDR2 YFSETQ. The CDR3 is made up of 15 amino acids. CDR3 sequence (DNA): TGCGCCAGCAGCTTGGTGTTGACGGGGGGGGGCGAGCAGTTCTTC. Amino acid sequence: CASSLVLTGGGEQFF. Supplemented by reference TRBV5-1 and TRBJ2-1, the full variable domain reads KAGVTQTPRYLIKTRGQQVTLSCSPISGHRSVSWYQQTPGQGLQFLFEYFSETQRNKGNFPGRFSGRQFSNSRSEMNVSTLELGDSALYLCASSLVLTGGGEQFFGPGTRLTVL.

This clonotype was counted between two and nine times. The chain joins TRBV2 to TRBJ2-3; D may be TRBD2 (7 bases). With 8 bases removed from V and 2 bases from J, the gap between germline ends came to 14 bases. Looked up from germline, CDR1 is SNHLY and CDR2 is FYNNEI. The CDR3 consists of 14 residues. This chain's CDR3 is CASGGGLPTDTQYF. The CDR3 DNA sequence: TGTGCCAGCGGGGGGGGGCTCCCCACAGATACGCAGTATTTT.

By share, this clonotype ranks as medium-sized (0.01 to 0.1%). The rearrangement links TRBV27 to TRBJ1-4; D call uncertain. Trimming stripped 8 bases from V and 4 bases from J, with 11 bases between. The CDR3 has 13 amino acids. Germline CDR1 and CDR2: MNHEY and SMNVEV (reference sequence). Here the CDR3 DNA reads TGTGCCAGCTCCCGGGCCGTTAATGAAAAACTGTTTTTT. Translated, it gives CASSRAVNEKLFF.

The J gene is TRBJ1-4, the V gene TRBV10-3, with 7 nucleotides matching TRBD1. This CDR3 has 18 residues. Trimming cost V 6 bases and J 3 bases; bases outside gene matches: 16. CDR1 is ENHRY and CDR2 is SYGVKD in the germline V gene. The CDR3 loop is CAISAGGFGTRANEKLFF. CDR3 nucleotide sequence: TGTGCCATCAGCGCAGGGGGATTCGGAACACGGGCTAATGAAAAACTGTTTTTT.

This clonotype was counted once. The gene calls are TRBV7-9 and TRBJ1-2; no clear D. The CDR3 has 14 amino acids. Germline lookup yields CDR1 SEHNR and CDR2 FQNEAQ (reference sequence). The V and J ends lost 3 bases and 4 bases respectively, with 12 bases between them. In DNA, the CDR3 is TGTGCCAGCAGCTTGCGGACTGTCCTCTATGGCTACACCTTC. Encoded protein: CASSLRTVLYGYTF.

This chain joins TRBV27 and TRBJ2-2; D is uncertain. CDR1 and CDR2 (germline): MNHEY, SMNVEV (reference sequence). This CDR3 contains 12 residues. V was pared by 5 bases and J by 3 bases, with 4 bases between. DNA for the CDR3: TGTGCCAGCAGTCAATACACCGGGGAGCTGTTTTTT. Translated: CASSQYTGELFF.

This clonotype was observed a handful of times. The rearrangement links TRBV6-1 to TRBJ2-1, with 8 positions matching TRBD1. CDR1 is MNHNS, CDR2 SASEGT, per germline. Germline trimming cut 2 bases from V and 9 bases from J; bases unmatched to any gene: 9. This CDR3 is 15 amino acids long. CDR3 protein: CASSEYTGGRAEQFF. The CDR3 DNA reads as TGTGCCAGCAGTGAATACACAGGGGGGCGGGCTGAGCAGTTCTTC.

The V gene is TRBV5-1, the J gene TRBJ1-4, with 8 positions matching TRBD1. V gave up 4 bases and J gave up 5 bases; unmatched junction bases: 4. The germline V gene encodes CDR1 SGHRS and CDR2 YFSETQ. The CDR3 contains 14 residues. The DNA of the CDR3 is TGCGCCAGCAGCGACAGGGGAGGGAATGAAAAACTGTTTTTT. Translating gives CASSDRGGNEKLFF.

This chain joins TRBV6-6 and TRBJ2-3, with D unclear. The J call may not be correct, given that the DNA end is closer to TRBJ1-5. Germline-derived CDR1 and CDR2 are MNHNY and SVGAGI (reference sequence). The CDR3 is 14 amino acids. In DNA, the CDR3 is TGTGCCAGCAGTCCCACTAGCCTCACAGATACGCAGCATTTT. It yields the protein CASSPTSLTDTQHF.